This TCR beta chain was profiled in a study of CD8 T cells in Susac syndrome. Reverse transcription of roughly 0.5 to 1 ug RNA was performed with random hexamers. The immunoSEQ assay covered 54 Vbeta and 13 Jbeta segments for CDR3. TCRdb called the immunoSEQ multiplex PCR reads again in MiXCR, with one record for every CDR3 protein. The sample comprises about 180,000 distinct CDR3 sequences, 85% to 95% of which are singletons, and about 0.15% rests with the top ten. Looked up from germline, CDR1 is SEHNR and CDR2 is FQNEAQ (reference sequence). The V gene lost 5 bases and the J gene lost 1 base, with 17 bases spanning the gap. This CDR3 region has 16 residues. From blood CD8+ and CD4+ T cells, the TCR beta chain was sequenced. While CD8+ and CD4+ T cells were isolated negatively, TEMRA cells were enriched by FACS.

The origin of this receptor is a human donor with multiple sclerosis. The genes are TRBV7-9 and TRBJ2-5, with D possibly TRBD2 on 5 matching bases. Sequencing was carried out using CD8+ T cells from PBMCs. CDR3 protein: CASSAVTRALQETQYF. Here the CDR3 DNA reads TGTGCCAGCAGCGCAGTCACTAGGGCCCTCCAAGAGACCCAGTACTTC.